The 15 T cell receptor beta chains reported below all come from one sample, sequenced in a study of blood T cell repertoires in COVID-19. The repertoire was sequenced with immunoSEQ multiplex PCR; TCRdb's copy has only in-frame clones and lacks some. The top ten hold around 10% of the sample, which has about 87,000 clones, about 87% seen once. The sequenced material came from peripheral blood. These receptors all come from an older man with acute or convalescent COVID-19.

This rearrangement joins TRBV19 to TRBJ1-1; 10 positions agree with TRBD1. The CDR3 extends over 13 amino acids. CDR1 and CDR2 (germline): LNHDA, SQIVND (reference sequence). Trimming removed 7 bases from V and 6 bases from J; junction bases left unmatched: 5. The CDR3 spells CASIRDRGAEAFF. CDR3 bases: TGTGCCAGTATCCGGGACAGGGGCGCTGAAGCTTTCTTT.

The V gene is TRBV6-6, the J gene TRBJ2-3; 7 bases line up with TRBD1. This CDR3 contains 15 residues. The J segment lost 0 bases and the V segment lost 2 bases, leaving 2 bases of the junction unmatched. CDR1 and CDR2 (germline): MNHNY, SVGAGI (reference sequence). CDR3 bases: TGTGCCAGCAGTTACGGGGACAGTAGCACAGATACGCAGTATTTT. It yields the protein CASSYGDSSTDTQYF.

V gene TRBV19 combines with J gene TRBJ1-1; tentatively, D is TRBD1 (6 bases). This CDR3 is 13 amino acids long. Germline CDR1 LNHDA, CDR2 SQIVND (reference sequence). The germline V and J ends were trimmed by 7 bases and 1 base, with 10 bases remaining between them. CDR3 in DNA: TGTGCCAGTACTCAGGGGACGAACACTGAAGCTTTCTTT. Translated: CASTQGTNTEAFF.

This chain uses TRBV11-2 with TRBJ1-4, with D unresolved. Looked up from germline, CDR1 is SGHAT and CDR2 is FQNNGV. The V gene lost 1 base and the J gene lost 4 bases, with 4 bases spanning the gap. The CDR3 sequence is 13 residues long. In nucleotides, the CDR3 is TGTGCCAGCAGCTTAGGAGTTAATGAAAAACTGTTTTTT. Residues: CASSLGVNEKLFF.

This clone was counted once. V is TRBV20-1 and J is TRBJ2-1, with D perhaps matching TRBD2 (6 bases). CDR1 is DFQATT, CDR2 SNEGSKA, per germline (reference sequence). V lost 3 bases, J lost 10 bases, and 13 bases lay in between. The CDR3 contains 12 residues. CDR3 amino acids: CSASPSGVEQFF. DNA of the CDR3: TGCAGTGCTAGTCCGTCGGGAGTCGAGCAGTTCTTC.

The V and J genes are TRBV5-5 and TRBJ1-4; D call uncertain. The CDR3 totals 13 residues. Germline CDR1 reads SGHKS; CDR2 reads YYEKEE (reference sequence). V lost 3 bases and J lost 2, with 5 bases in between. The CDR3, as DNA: TGTGCCAGCAGCTGGAGGACTAATGAAAAACTGTTTTTT. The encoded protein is CASSWRTNEKLFF.

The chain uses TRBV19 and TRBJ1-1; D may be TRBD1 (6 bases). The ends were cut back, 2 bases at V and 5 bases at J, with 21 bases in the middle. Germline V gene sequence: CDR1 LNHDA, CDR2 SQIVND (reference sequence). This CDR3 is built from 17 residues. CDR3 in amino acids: CASSIQGIIWARTEAFF. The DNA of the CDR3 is TGTGCCAGTAGTATACAGGGGATTATTTGGGCAAGAACTGAAGCTTTCTTT.

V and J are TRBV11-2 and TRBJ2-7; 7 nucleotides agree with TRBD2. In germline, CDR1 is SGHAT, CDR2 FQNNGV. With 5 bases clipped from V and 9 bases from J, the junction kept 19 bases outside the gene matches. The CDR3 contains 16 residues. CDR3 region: CASSPPSTGGRTGQYF. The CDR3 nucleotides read TGTGCCAGCAGCCCTCCCTCGACGGGGGGACGCACGGGGCAGTACTTC.

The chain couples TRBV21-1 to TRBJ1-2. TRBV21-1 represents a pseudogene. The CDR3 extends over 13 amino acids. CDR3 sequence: CASSKGRNYGYTF. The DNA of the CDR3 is TGTGCCAGCAGCAAAGGGAGAAACTATGGCTACACCTTC.

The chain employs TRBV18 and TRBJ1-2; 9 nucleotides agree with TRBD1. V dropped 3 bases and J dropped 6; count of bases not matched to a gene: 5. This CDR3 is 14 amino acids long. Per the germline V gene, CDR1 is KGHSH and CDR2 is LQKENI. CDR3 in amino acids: CASSPQGTGNGYTF. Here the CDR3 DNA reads TGTGCCAGCTCACCTCAGGGGACAGGGAATGGCTACACCTTC.

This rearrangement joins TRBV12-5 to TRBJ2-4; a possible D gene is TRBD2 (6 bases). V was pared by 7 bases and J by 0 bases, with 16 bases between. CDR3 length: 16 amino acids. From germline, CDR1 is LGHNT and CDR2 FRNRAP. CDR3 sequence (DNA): TGTGCTAGTGCCTATAGCGGCCCCTTAGCCAAAAACATTCAGTACTTC. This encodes CASAYSGPLAKNIQYF.

The CDR3 region has the DNA TGTGCCAGCAAGGGTGGGACAGGGGATTCGGGTGGCTACACCTTC. The encoded protein is CASKGGTGDSGGYTF. The V and J genes are TRBV2 and TRBJ1-2; 10 nucleotides agree with TRBD1. The CDR3 consists of 15 residues. The junction had 12 bases not matched to a gene; V was cut back by 7 bases and J by 7 bases. CDR1 SNHLY and CDR2 FYNNEI come from the germline V gene.

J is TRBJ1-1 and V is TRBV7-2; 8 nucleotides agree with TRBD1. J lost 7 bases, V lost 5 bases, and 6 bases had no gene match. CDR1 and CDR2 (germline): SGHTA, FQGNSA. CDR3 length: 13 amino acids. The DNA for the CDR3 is TGTGCCAGCAGCCGAATCGGACAGGGTGAAGCTTTCTTT. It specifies CASSRIGQGEAFF. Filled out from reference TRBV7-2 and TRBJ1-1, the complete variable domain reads GAGVSQSPSNKVTEKGKDVELRCDPISGHTALYWYRQSLGQGLEFLIYFQGNSAPDKSGLPSDRFSAERTGGSVSTLTIQRTQQEDSAVYLCASSRIGQGEAFFGQGTRLTVV.

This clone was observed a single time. CDR3 nucleotide sequence: TGTGCCACCAGCAGTGTTCCAAACTCTGGAAACACCATATATTTT. Amino acid sequence: CATSSVPNSGNTIYF. This chain uses TRBV15 with TRBJ1-3, with D unresolved. The V gene lost 3 bases and the J gene lost 0 bases, with 9 bases spanning the gap. The CDR3 spans 15 residues. Germline values: CDR1 LNHNV, CDR2 YYDKDF (reference sequence).

CDR3 sequence: CASSLYRGPYNEQFF. In DNA, the CDR3 is TGTGCCAGCAGCCTCTACAGGGGGCCCTACAATGAGCAGTTCTTC. V usage is TRBV3-1 (or the pseudogene TRBV3-2) and J usage is TRBJ2-1, with 9 bases fitting TRBD1. Unmatched junction bases numbered 3, after V lost 4 bases and J lost 2 bases. The CDR3 consists of 15 residues. CDR1 is LGHDT and CDR2 is YNNKEL in the germline V gene (reference sequence).